Presented here are 21 T cell receptor beta chains from one specimen sequenced in a study of shared clonotypes between healthy human individuals. TCRdb's copy holds only in-frame clones and misses some; the assay was immunoSEQ multiplex PCR. The table records about 560,000 clones, about 80% of them present only once. The sample comprised PBMCs. The receptors stem from a middle-aged woman in good health. Some clones in this sample may be carry-over from other donors' samples.

This clone was seen more than once but under ten times. This sequence joins TRBV11-2 and TRBJ2-1, with 10 bases aligning to TRBD2. The CDR3 extends over 15 amino acids. The V segment lost 5 bases and the J segment 4 bases; nucleotides outside the gene matches: 5. Germline CDR1 is SGHAT and CDR2 is FQNNGV. The DNA of the CDR3 is TGTGCCAGCAGCCTGACTAGCGGGCCGTACAATGAGCAGTTCTTC. It yields the protein CASSLTSGPYNEQFF.

V and J are TRBV5-4 and TRBJ2-1; 8 nucleotides line up with TRBD2. The V gene end was trimmed by 4 bases and the J gene end by 7 bases; junction bases not matched to a gene: 13. Germline V gives CDR1 SGHNT, CDR2 YYREEE (reference sequence). This CDR3 has 16 amino acids. The CDR3 protein is CASSPGTGRAENEQFF. Written as DNA, the CDR3 is TGTGCCAGCAGCCCGGGGACCGGGAGGGCCGAGAATGAGCAGTTCTTC.

V is TRBV15 and J is TRBJ2-1, with 10 positions matching TRBD2. The V segment lost 5 bases and the J segment 8 bases; nucleotides outside the gene matches: 12. This CDR3 is built from 16 residues. The germline CDR1 and CDR2 sequences are LNHNV and YYDKDF (reference sequence). The CDR3 nucleotides read TGTGCCACCAGCGAGTTGGCACTAGCGGGGTCCCATGAGCAGTTCTTC. Translation: CATSELALAGSHEQFF.

This clone was recorded once. The chain combines TRBV25-1 with TRBJ2-5; D is ambiguous. Trimming removed 1 base at V and 2 bases at J, with 8 bases between. Germline CDR1 and CDR2: MGHDK and SYGVNS. The CDR3 has 14 amino acids. The CDR3 DNA reads TGTGCCAGCAGTGAATTAGAAGGACAAGAGACCCAGTACTTC. Its protein is CASSELEGQETQYF.

This clone was observed a few times. The genes are TRBV29-1 and TRBJ2-2, with 8 bases fitting TRBD1. This CDR3 has 15 residues. Germline V gene data show CDR1 as SQVTM and CDR2 as ANQGSEA. The J segment lost 7 bases and the V segment lost 3 bases, leaving 10 bases of the junction unmatched. Here the CDR3 DNA reads TGCAGCGTTGAGCAGGGGGCGGTCGGAAACGGGGAGCTGTTTTTT. Amino acids: CSVEQGAVGNGELFF.

The J gene is TRBJ2-7, the V gene TRBV19; D is perhaps TRBD2 (5 bases). V was shortened by 8 bases and J by 3 bases, with 14 bases between the two germline ends. Germline V gives CDR1 LNHDA, CDR2 SQIVND (reference sequence). CDR3 size: 13 residues. CDR3 DNA sequence: TGTGCCAGTGGTTCCGGGATTCTCTACGAGCAGTACTTC. As protein: CASGSGILYEQYF.

This clone has just one count. The CDR3 DNA reads as TGTGCCAGCAGCCCTGGGACTAGCTTTACTGGGGCCAACGTCCTGACTTTC. This translates into CASSPGTSFTGANVLTF. The chain joins TRBV7-3 to TRBJ2-6, with 9 bases lining up with TRBD2. This CDR3 has 17 residues. Germline CDR1 and CDR2: SGHTA and FQGTGA. Germline trimming cut 5 bases from V and 2 bases from J; bases unmatched to any gene: 7.

CDR3 in DNA: TGTGCCAGTACCCGGAAGACAGGCTCCTACGAGCAGTACTTC. Translating gives CASTRKTGSYEQYF. The chain carries TRBV19 and TRBJ2-7; tentatively, D is TRBD1 (6 bases). CDR3 length: 14 amino acids. Trimming took 7 bases from V and 0 from J, leaving 13 bases between them. Germline-derived CDR1 and CDR2 are LNHDA and SQIVND (reference sequence).

The genes are TRBV6-1 and TRBJ2-7, with D possibly matching TRBD1 (5 bases). This CDR3 has 14 amino acids. The V end was cut by 5 bases, the J end by 2 bases, with 13 bases between. Germline V gene data show CDR1 as MNHNS and CDR2 as SASEGT. CDR3 DNA: TGTGCCAGCAGTACGAGACAGAAACCCTACGAGCAGTACTTC. Its protein product is CASSTRQKPYEQYF.

This clone was observed a few times. The chain links TRBV28 to TRBJ2-7; TRBD2 matches 8 bases. Per germline, CDR1 MDHEN and CDR2 SYDVKM. The CDR3 totals 16 residues. J gave up 1 base and V 5 bases, and 10 bases lay outside the gene matches. CDR3 nucleotide sequence: TGTGCCAGCAGTCCCCGGGTCAGCGGGAGATCCTACGAGCAGTACTTC. It is translated as CASSPRVSGRSYEQYF.

This clone was recorded only once. The V call is TRBV7-2, the J call TRBJ2-1, with 7 nucleotides matching TRBD2. Germline assignment: CDR1 SGHTA and CDR2 FQGNSA. This CDR3 has 15 residues. With V trimmed by 0 bases and J by 6 bases, 5 bases remained unmatched. Here the CDR3 reads CASSLALSGTNEQFF. The CDR3 DNA reads TGTGCCAGCAGCTTAGCGCTGAGCGGGACCAATGAGCAGTTCTTC.

The V and J genes are TRBV9 and TRBJ2-1; 7 bases are shared with TRBD2. The CDR3 has 14 residues. The V gene's germline CDR1 is SGDLS and CDR2 YYNGEE. V shed 2 bases and J 12 bases; nucleotides not matched to a gene: 11. CDR3 protein: CASSVETSIGGQFF. The CDR3 nucleotides read TGTGCCAGCAGCGTCGAGACTAGCATCGGTGGGCAGTTCTTC.

The chain recombines TRBV6-1 with TRBJ2-7, with 9 bases matching TRBD1. V trimming: 8 bases; J trimming: 4 bases; junction bases outside the gene matches: 6. CDR1 MNHNS and CDR2 SASEGT come from the germline V gene. This CDR3 is 13 amino acids long. The CDR3 region has the DNA TGTGCCAGCCGGGACAGGGTACAGTACGAGCAGTACTTC. Its protein is CASRDRVQYEQYF.

CDR3 protein: CATRLAGSTDTQYF. The CDR3 region has the DNA TGTGCCACCAGACTAGCGGGGTCCACAGATACGCAGTATTTT. The chain links TRBV10-3 to TRBJ2-3, with 11 bases matching TRBD2. CDR1 is ENHRY, CDR2 SYGVKD, per germline. The trim removed 10 bases at V and 2 bases at J, leaving 5 bases unmatched. This CDR3 has 14 residues.

This clone appeared once. V and J are TRBV11-2 and TRBJ1-2; D might be TRBD1 (5 bases). Trimming pared 0 bases from V and 5 bases from J, leaving 7 bases between. This CDR3 comprises 13 residues. Germline CDR1 SGHAT, CDR2 FQNNGV. The CDR3 DNA reads TGTGCCAGCAGCTTAGAGGGGCCTTATGGCTACACCTTC. Protein product: CASSLEGPYGYTF.

Concerning this clone: A far larger clone is one base from this, pointing to a likely read error. The same CDR3 is also encoded by other DNA sequences in this sample. The chain joins TRBV4-3 to TRBJ1-1; D is possibly TRBD1 (5 bases). Per the germline V gene, CDR1 is LGHNA and CDR2 is YSLEER. The CDR3 has 14 amino acids. The CDR3 sequence: CASSLTGGNTEAFF. For the CDR3, the DNA is TGCGCCAGCAGCCTCACAGGTGGGAACACTGAGGCTTTCTTT.

The V and J genes are TRBV27 and TRBJ2-3; 9 positions agree with TRBD2. The length of the CDR3 is 15 residues. V lost 6 bases to trimming and J lost 2 bases; unmatched junction nucleotides: 6. Germline V gene lookup returns CDR1 MNHEY and CDR2 SMNVEV (reference sequence). The chain's CDR3 is CASRSSGRYTDTQYF. The CDR3 DNA reads as TGTGCCAGCAGGAGTAGCGGGAGATACACAGATACGCAGTATTTT.

V usage is TRBV6-6 and J usage is TRBJ2-1, with TRBD1 identical over 11 bases. The CDR3 is 13 residues long. V was clipped by 2 bases and J by 13 bases; unmatched bases: 4. CDR1 MNHNY and CDR2 SVGAGI come from the germline V gene (reference sequence). CDR3: CASSYGTGGFQFF. CDR3 sequence (DNA): TGTGCCAGCAGTTACGGGACAGGGGGGTTCCAGTTCTTC.

V is TRBV6-1 and J is TRBJ1-1, with D possibly TRBD1 on 5 matching bases. The germline gives CDR1 MNHNS, CDR2 SASEGT. V was trimmed by 8 bases and J by 3 bases, leaving 7 bases between them. The CDR3 runs 11 residues. Written as DNA, the CDR3 is TGTGCCAGCCGGGGGGACACTGAAGCTTTCTTT. Protein sequence: CASRGDTEAFF.

The J gene is TRBJ1-5, the V gene TRBV5-1; 9 bases map to TRBD1. This CDR3 comprises 14 residues. Germline assignment: CDR1 SGHRS and CDR2 YFSETQ. V trimming: 5 bases; J trimming: 4 bases; junction bases outside the gene matches: 4. The CDR3, as DNA: TGCGCCAGCAGAGCCGGGACAGGGAATCAGCCCCAGCATTTT. Its protein product is CASRAGTGNQPQHF.

The chain is built from TRBV7-2 and TRBJ2-7; TRBD1 agrees at 7 bases. CDR1 and CDR2 (germline): SGHTA, FQGNSA. The CDR3 length is 14 residues. V was pared by 5 bases and J by 7 bases, with 11 bases of the junction left unmatched. Here the CDR3 DNA reads TGTGCCAGCAGCCCTAGGACAGGTTTGAGGGAGCAGTACTTC. Protein: CASSPRTGLREQYF.